The sequence of this T cell receptor beta chain was determined in a study of blood T cell repertoires in COVID-19. As for the study in general: T cells, B-cell-depleted T cells, or PBMCs provided the cDNA or gDNA that served as material.

CDR3 length: 18 residues. The germline CDR1 and CDR2 sequences are SGHVS and FQNEAQ. Unmatched junction bases numbered 11, after V lost 1 base and J lost 1 base. In the authors' workflow: It was from reference gene primer amplification that nucleated cell counts were estimated. TCRdb's table, derived via immunoSEQ multiplex PCR, lists solely in-frame clones and lacks some. V, J and clone size derive from that table, while D and trimming were established from the DNA sequence. This table has approximately 38,000 clones, 85% to 95% appearing once. This TCR was recovered from a human donor with active COVID-19. The donor label of this sample is uncertain. The chain employs TRBV7-8 and TRBJ2-3; 7 nucleotides align to TRBD1. Sequencing was carried out using peripheral blood. DNA of the CDR3: TGTGCCAGCAGCTTAGACGGGACAGACAGCCACCGCACAGATACGCAGTATTTT. Its translation is CASSLDGTDSHRTDTQYF. The full variable domain, in which reference TRBV7-8 and TRBJ2-3 provide the parts outside the CDR3, is GAGVSQSPRYKVAKRGQDVALRCDPISGHVSLFWYQQALGQGPEFLTYFQNEAQLDKSGLPSDRFFAERPEGSVSTLKIQRTQQEDSAVYLCASSLDGTDSHRTDTQYFGPGTRLTVL.